The clone carrying this T cell receptor (beta chain) was found a few times. Antigen specificity is unknown. TCRdb itself ran the 5' RACE reads through MiXCR, one entry per CDR3 protein. Among about 470,000 distinct CDR3 sequences listed, around a sixth were seen once. The source of the sample is a study of T-cell memory formation after mild COVID-19. General study results and limits: Mainly CM and EM harbored the contracting CD4+ clones; mainly EMRA harbored the CD8+ ones.

The source of this sequence is an adult woman who had mild COVID-19 (a few samples of this study predate the infection). Cell type and time point are not known. The source material was PBMCs or a T cell subset sorted from them (not recorded which).

The CDR3 region is CSLGPDNTEAFF. CDR3 coding DNA: TGCAGTCTAGGCCCGGATAACACTGAAGCTTTCTTT. The rearrangement uses TRBV20-1 and TRBJ1-1; D unclear. Germline V lookup: CDR1 DFQATT, CDR2 SNEGSKA (reference sequence). Trimming cost V 8 bases and J 2 bases, with 12 bases left between them. This CDR3 contains 12 residues.